The entry that follows covers one TCR beta chain sequence. In the original workflow: For nucleated cells, counts were estimated from reference gene primer amplification. Clones were sequenced by immunoSEQ multiplex PCR, and TCRdb holds only the in-frame ones, with some missing. V, J and clone size are taken as reported in that table, and D and trimming were inferred from the DNA itself. The sample records 90,000 to 150,000 clones, about four fifths being singletons. Trimming took 4 bases from V and 2 from J; bases not matched to a gene: 16. The CDR3 runs 18 residues. Germline V gene data show CDR1 as SQVTM and CDR2 as ANQGSEA. The data originate from a study of blood T cell repertoires in COVID-19. Study at large: COVID-19 samples, acute and convalescent, were from the United States, Italy and Spain.

The receptor comes from a human donor in a cohort sampled during active COVID-19. This sequence joins TRBV29-1 and TRBJ2-5; 10 bases are a match to TRBD1. The specimen was peripheral blood. For the CDR3, the DNA is TGCAGCGTTGTGAGGACAGGGGGTTGGCGGGGCCCACAAGAGACCCAGTACTTC. This sequence encodes CSVVRTGGWRGPQETQYF.